This T cell receptor (beta chain) derives from a study of cytomegalovirus exposure and HLA in healthy donors. The study ran its PCR with 60 Vbeta and 13 Jbeta primers. The data were produced by immunoSEQ multiplex PCR, yet TCRdb's version contains in-frame clones alone and is incomplete. The sample lists about 180,000 clones; roughly 81% were seen once. The receptor comes from a woman between 18 and 29 years old in good health and CMV-seropositive. Sequencing was carried out using PBMCs.

In DNA form, the CDR3 reads TGTGCCAGCAGCTTAATGGTTGCGCCGAGCGGGGAGCTGTTTTTT. Protein: CASSLMVAPSGELFF. V is TRBV13 and J is TRBJ2-2; D gene uncertain. The germline CDR1 and CDR2 sequences are PRHDT and FYEKMQ (reference sequence). V was cut by 2 bases and J by 7 bases, with 14 bases left in between. The length of the CDR3 is 15 residues.